Described below is a single T cell receptor beta chain sequence and its context. Its antigen is currently unknown. This entry is derived from a study of early T cells in non-severe SARS-CoV-2 infection. Individually, cDNA molecules had unique molecular identifiers attached to them. One entry per CDR3 protein, called by TCRdb with MiXCR from the 5' RACE reads. The table records some 78,000 distinct CDR3 sequences, around 13% of them present only once. Study-level results: Anti-spike CD8 responses were favored in VDJdb matching, and private and CD4 specificities were missed.

Trimming took off 0 bases at V and 4 bases at J, with 20 bases between the two ends. This CDR3 region has 18 residues. CDR1 SGDLS and CDR2 YYNGEE come from the germline V gene. The sample was whole blood. This TCR was recovered from an adult who was a healthcare worker with PCR-confirmed SARS-CoV-2 infection or an uninfected control (not recorded which). V gene TRBV9 combines with J gene TRBJ2-1; D gene uncertain. CDR3 DNA: TGTGCCAGCAGCGTAGCTACGGCTAGTGGTATCAATTACAATGAGCAGTTCTTC. Amino acid sequence: CASSVATASGINYNEQFF.